This T cell receptor (beta chain) was captured in a study of tumor-infiltrating lymphocytes in primary liver carcinoma. The study, taken as a whole, reports: Pairs comparing tumor with adjacent tissue or blood overlapped less than pairs drawn from tumor regions.

For each extraction, RNA and DNA were obtained together from about 21-30 mg of unsorted bulk tissue. Sampling of each tumor involved five separate regions. This CDR3 region has 16 residues. Per the germline V gene, CDR1 is LGHNA and CDR2 is YSLEER. On this clonotype: As yet, its antigen is unknown. Mismatch with germline at one junction end may stem from a read error.

Priming with a constant-region primer yielded TCR beta cDNA from 450 to 600 ng total RNA. The TCR beta library was amplified through three nested multiplex PCR rounds in a modified ARM-PCR procedure. PCR rounds one and two used TRBV1-TRBV30 forward primers with a C-beta reverse primer for around 10 cycles each. TCRdb re-called the multiplex PCR reads through MiXCR, storing one row per CDR3 protein. The sample records approximately 110,000 distinct CDR3 sequences, approximately 78% being singletons. V gene TRBV4-3 combines with J gene TRBJ2-1; TRBD2 might be the D (6 bases). What was sequenced was liver tumor tissue from sampling region 3. Documented subset: tumor region T3, left-lateral pole. This clonotype was obtained from a man aged 35 to 55 with primary liver carcinoma and hepatitis B virus infection. For the CDR3, the DNA is TGTGCCAGCAACCAAGAAACCAGTGGGAGGTACAATGAGCAGTTCTTC. Residues: CASNQETSGRYNEQFF.